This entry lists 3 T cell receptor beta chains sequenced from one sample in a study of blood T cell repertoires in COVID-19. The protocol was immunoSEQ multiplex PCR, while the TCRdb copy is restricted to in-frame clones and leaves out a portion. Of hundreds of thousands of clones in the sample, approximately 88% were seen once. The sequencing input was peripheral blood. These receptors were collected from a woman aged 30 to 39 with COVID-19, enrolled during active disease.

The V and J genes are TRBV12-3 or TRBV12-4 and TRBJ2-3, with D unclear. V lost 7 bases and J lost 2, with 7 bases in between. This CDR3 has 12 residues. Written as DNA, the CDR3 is TGTGCCAGCACTCAGGCCACAGATACGCAGTATTTT. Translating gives CASTQATDTQYF.

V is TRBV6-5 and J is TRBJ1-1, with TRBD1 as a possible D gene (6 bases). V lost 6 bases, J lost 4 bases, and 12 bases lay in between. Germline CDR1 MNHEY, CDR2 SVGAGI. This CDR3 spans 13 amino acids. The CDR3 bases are TGTGCCAGCAGCAACGGGGGGGCCACTGAAGCTTTCTTT. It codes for CASSNGGATEAFF.

The chain's CDR3 is CATSSTLQGNTEAFF. In DNA form, the CDR3 reads TGTGCCACCAGCAGCACTTTACAGGGGAACACTGAAGCTTTCTTT. This chain connects TRBV15 to TRBJ1-1; TRBD1 might be the D (6 bases). The germline CDR1 and CDR2 sequences are LNHNV and YYDKDF (reference sequence). Trimming took off 3 bases at V and 1 base at J, with 12 bases between the two ends. The CDR3 contains 15 residues. The full variable domain, completed using reference TRBV15 and TRBJ1-1, is DAMVIQNPRYQVTQFGKPVTLSCSQTLNHNVMYWYQQKSSQAPKLLFHYYDKDFNNEADTPDNFQSRRPNTSFCFLDIRSPGLGDTAMYLCATSSTLQGNTEAFFGQGTRLTVV.